This TCR beta chain came from a study of post-analysis software for immune sequencing data. Study at large: Progressive-relapsing, secondary progressive and relapsing-remitting multiple sclerosis were among the disease courses included.

This clonotype was detected a few times. Antigen unknown. Incorporated into the TCR beta cDNA libraries were unique molecular identifiers, which served to reduce PCR and sequencing biases. T cells numbering roughly 1 to 10 million yielded some 480,000 cDNA molecules. TCRdb independently ran MiXCR on the PCR reads; one entry per CDR3 protein. The repertoire consists of more than 500,000 distinct CDR3 sequences, with around 36% occurring once and the leading ten covering around 5.9%. Overall study results and limits: In multiple sclerosis, normalized Chao1 diversity was significantly below that of controls.

The sample comprised blood. The source of this sequence is a girl aged 2-17 years with multiple sclerosis.

The CDR3: CASTILGQGADTQYF. DNA for the CDR3: TGCGCCAGCACCATTTTGGGACAGGGGGCAGATACGCAGTATTTT. This chain links TRBV5-1 with TRBJ2-3; 11 positions agree with TRBD1. Germline V CDR1 and CDR2: SGHRS, YFSETQ. The CDR3 has 15 amino acids. Unmatched junction bases numbered 7, after V lost 6 bases and J lost 4 bases.